This T cell receptor (beta chain) was profiled in a study of T cells after yellow fever vaccination. Study background: SMART-Seq v4 Ultra Low Input handled preparation of low-cell-number fractions.

General study points: Post-booster reappearance was seen for most primary-vaccination clones (roughly 96% CD4, roughly 91% CD8). Among all clonotypes, a small share was observed in both CD4 and CD8 compartments.

Germline V gene sequence: CDR1 SQVTM, CDR2 ANQGSEA. The CDR3 loop spans 14 amino acids. The V gene lost 0 bases and the J gene lost 1 base, with 10 bases spanning the gap. Points on this clonotype: The antigen remains unidentified.

The authors made TCR cDNA by 5'RACE template switching, adding a universal primer site and UMIs. TCRdb reprocessed the 5' RACE reads with MiXCR, giving one entry per CDR3 protein. Of 300,000 to 400,000 distinct CDR3 sequences listed, 3% to 4.5% are singletons. This receptor was obtained from a man aged 18 to 30 who received the YFV17D yellow fever vaccine. The chain links TRBV29-1 to TRBJ2-7, with D possibly TRBD2 on 5 matching bases. The starting material was PBMCs, obtained 5 days after the yellow fever booster vaccination. CDR3 DNA sequence: TGCAGCGTTGAAGATCAGGAGGATTCCTACGAGCAGTACTTC. It specifies CSVEDQEDSYEQYF.